Listed below are T cell receptor beta chains from one sample, sequenced in a study of T-cell memory formation after mild COVID-19. MiXCR, applied by TCRdb to the 5' RACE reads, yields one record per CDR3 protein. This table has 350,000 to 500,000 distinct CDR3 sequences, about 22% appearing once. The sequenced sample consisted of PBMCs or a T cell subset sorted from them (not recorded which). The receptors were sampled from an adult woman who had mild COVID-19 (a few samples of this study predate the infection). Cell type and time point are not known. Each CDR3 is given with its conserved first and last residue. The D gene is left open where the match is weak. Only some rows state a clone size, as once, few, many or a class for expanded clones.

V	D	size	J	CDR3
TRBV5-1	TRBD1	-	TRBJ2-7	CASNLDRGDEQYF
TRBV7-2	TRBD2	many	TRBJ2-1	CASSLERGRARHF
TRBV20-1	TRBD2	many	TRBJ2-3	CSARDARGTSGTDTQYF
TRBV9	-	many	TRBJ2-2	CASSVGQGATGELFF
TRBV7-9	-	few	TRBJ2-2	CASSTVGAGELFF
TRBV12-3/TRBV12-4	TRBD1	-	TRBJ2-7	CASSLTGTGPYEQYF
TRBV5-1	-	-	TRBJ2-1	CASSLGVGGNNEQFF
TRBV7-2	-	few	TRBJ2-1	CASSLAPGRGEQFF
TRBV25-1	TRBD1	-	TRBJ1-1	CASSVTGGYTEAFF
TRBV4-2	TRBD2	-	TRBJ2-6	CASSQAGGSSGANVLTF
TRBV7-3	-	few	TRBJ2-1	CASSSPGSYNEQFF
TRBV5-1	-	many	TRBJ1-4	CASSLLGQPVEKLFF
TRBV2	TRBD2	-	TRBJ2-2	CASKGLAGGQLVGELFF
TRBV6-6	-	few	TRBJ2-5	CASSYSSYREETQYF
TRBV4-2	-	few	TRBJ1-2	CASSQDRGGYTF
TRBV12-3/TRBV12-4	-	-	TRBJ1-5	CASSLAGQNQPQHF
TRBV4-2	TRBD1	few	TRBJ2-7	CASSHSSRDRAYEQYF
TRBV7-9	-	-	TRBJ1-6	CASSLFSSPLHF
TRBV7-6	-	-	TRBJ2-5	CASSFRSSAAQETQYF
TRBV7-9	TRBD2	-	TRBJ2-7	CASSLSGKLSYEQYF
TRBV15	-	-	TRBJ2-1	CATSGDFGSNEQFF
TRBV20-1	-	-	TRBJ2-3	CSARPPGAASTDTQYF
TRBV6-5	-	-	TRBJ1-1	CASSYGRVRHSGTEAFF
TRBV10-3	-	-	TRBJ1-1	CAISERRGYTEAFF
TRBV2	TRBD1	-	TRBJ2-5	CASSRDRVEETQYF
TRBV12-3/TRBV12-4	TRBD1	-	TRBJ2-5	CASSITHGQGAGETQYF
TRBV5-1	-	-	TRBJ2-3	CASSFTGATDTQYF
TRBV29-1	TRBD1	-	TRBJ2-1	CSVGQGRLF
TRBV5-1	-	-	TRBJ2-3	CASSLGQLPSTDTQYF
TRBV5-5	TRBD1	-	TRBJ2-1	CASSLGWGQGDEQFF
TRBV12-3/TRBV12-4	TRBD2	few	TRBJ2-7	CASSLAAGGPLSYEQYF
TRBV25-1	-	few	TRBJ2-1	CASSEGSNTGVNEQFF
TRBV3-1	-	-	TRBJ2-7	CASSQVPYEQYF
TRBV12-3/TRBV12-4	TRBD2	-	TRBJ2-4	CASSFSIWVRGGFHSKNIQYF
TRBV18	TRBD2	-	TRBJ2-7	CASSPPVFLAGGSSYEQYF
TRBV6-1	-	few	TRBJ1-5	CASSEVASFSNQPQHF
TRBV7-2	-	few	TRBJ2-1	CASLDGGISYNEQFF
TRBV12-3/TRBV12-4	-	-	TRBJ2-5	CASSWGPQGETQYF
TRBV12-3/TRBV12-4	-	-	TRBJ2-7	CASRLGIEQYF
TRBV9	-	-	TRBJ2-2	CASSRQEAGELFF
TRBV7-6	-	few	TRBJ2-7	CASSPRRGTRVEQYF
TRBV4-1	TRBD2	few	TRBJ2-1	CASSGGGVEQFF
TRBV15	-	-	TRBJ2-6	CATSRRDGVNVLTF
TRBV6-5	TRBD2	-	TRBJ2-7	CASSYSSGSLHEQYF
TRBV7-2	-	-	TRBJ2-3	CASSEDFATDTQYF
TRBV6-5	TRBD1	many	TRBJ2-7	CASSIGQGSYEQYF